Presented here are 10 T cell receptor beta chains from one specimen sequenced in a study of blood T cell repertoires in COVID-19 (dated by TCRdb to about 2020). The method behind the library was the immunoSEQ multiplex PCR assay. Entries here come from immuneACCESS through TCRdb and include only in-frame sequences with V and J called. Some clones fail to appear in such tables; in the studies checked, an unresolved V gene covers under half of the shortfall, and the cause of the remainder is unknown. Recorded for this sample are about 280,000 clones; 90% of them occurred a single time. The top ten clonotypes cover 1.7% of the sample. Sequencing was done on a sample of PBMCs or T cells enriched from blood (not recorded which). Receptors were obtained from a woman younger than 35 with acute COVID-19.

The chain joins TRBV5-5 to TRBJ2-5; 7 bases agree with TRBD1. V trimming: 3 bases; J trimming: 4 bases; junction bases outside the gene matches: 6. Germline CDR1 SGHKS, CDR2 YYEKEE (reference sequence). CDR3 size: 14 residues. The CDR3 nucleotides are TGTGCCAGCAGCTCAACAGGGGTAAGAGAGACCCAGTACTTC. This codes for CASSSTGVRETQYF.

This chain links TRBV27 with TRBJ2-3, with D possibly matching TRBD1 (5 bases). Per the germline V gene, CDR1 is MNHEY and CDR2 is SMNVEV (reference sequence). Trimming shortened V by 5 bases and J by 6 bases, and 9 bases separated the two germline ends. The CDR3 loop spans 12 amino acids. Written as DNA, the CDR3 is TGTGCCAGCAGTGAAAACAGGGATACGCAGTATTTT. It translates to CASSENRDTQYF.

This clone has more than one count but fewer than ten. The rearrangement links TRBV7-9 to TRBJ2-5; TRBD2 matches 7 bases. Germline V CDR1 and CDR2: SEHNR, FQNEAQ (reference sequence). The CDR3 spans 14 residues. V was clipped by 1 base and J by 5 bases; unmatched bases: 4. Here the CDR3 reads CASSLGAGEETQYF. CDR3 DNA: TGTGCCAGCAGCTTAGGCGCGGGAGAGGAGACCCAGTACTTC. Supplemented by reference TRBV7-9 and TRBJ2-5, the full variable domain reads DTGVSQNPRHKITKRGQNVTFRCDPISEHNRLYWYRQTLGQGPEFLTYFQNEAQLEKSRLLSDRFSAERPKGSFSTLEIQRTEQGDSAMYLCASSLGAGEETQYFGPGTRLLVL.

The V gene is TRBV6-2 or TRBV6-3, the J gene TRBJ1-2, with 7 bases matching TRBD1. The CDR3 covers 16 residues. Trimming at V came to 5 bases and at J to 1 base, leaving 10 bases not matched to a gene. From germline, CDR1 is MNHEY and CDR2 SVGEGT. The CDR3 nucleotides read TGTGCCAGCAGTCCCCGGGACAGCTATTTTAACTATGGCTACACCTTC. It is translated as CASSPRDSYFNYGYTF.

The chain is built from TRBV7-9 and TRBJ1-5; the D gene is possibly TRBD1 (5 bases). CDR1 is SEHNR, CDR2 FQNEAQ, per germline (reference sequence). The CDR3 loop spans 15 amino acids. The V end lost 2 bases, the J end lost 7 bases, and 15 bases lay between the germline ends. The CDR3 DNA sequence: TGTGCCAGCAGCTTACATGGGGGGAAGGGACAGCCCCAGCATTTT. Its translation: CASSLHGGKGQPQHF.

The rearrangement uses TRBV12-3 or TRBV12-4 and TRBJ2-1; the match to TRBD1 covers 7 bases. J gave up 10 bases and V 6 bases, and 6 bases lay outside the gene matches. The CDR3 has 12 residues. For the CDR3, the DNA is TGTGCCAGCAGGACAGGGTTTCGGGAGCAGTTCTTC. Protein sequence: CASRTGFREQFF.

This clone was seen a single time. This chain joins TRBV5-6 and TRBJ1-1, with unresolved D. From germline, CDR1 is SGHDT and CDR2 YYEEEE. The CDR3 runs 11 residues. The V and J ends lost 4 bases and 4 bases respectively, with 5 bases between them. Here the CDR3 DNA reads TGTGCCAGCAGCCGGGGCACTGAAGCTTTCTTT. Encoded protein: CASSRGTEAFF.

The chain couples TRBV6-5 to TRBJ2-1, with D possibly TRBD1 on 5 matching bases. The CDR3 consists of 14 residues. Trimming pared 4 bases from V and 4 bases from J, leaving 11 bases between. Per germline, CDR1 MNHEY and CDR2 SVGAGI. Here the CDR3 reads CASSWGGQYNEQFF. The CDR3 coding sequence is TGTGCCAGCAGTTGGGGTGGACAATACAATGAGCAGTTCTTC.

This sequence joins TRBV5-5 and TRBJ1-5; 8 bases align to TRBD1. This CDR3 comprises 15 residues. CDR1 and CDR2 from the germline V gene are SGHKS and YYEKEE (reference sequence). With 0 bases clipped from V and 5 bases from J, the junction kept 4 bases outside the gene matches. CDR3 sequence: CASSLGTGSHQPQHF. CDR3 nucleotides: TGTGCCAGCAGCTTGGGGACAGGGAGTCATCAGCCCCAGCATTTT.

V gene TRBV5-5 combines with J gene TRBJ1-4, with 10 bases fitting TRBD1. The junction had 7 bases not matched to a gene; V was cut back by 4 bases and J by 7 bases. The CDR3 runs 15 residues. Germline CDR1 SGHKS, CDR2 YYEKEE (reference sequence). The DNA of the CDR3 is TGTGCCAGCAGCGACCGACAGGGGGCGAGTGAAAAACTGTTTTTT. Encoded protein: CASSDRQGASEKLFF. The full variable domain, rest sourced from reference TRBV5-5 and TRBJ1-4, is DAGVTQSPTHLIKTRGQQVTLRCSPISGHKSVSWYQQVLGQGPQFIFQYYEKEERGRGNFPDRFSARQFPNYSSELNVNALLLGDSALYLCASSDRQGASEKLFFGSGTQLSVL.